This passage covers 32 T cell receptor beta chains from one sample sequenced in a study of sequential checkpoint blockade in melanoma. Treatment: randomized to nivolumab then ipilimumab (arm A) or the reverse (arm B). The protocol was immunoSEQ multiplex PCR, while the TCRdb copy is restricted to in-frame clones and leaves out a portion. The sample carries about 27,000 clones, 70% to 80% recorded once. This material consisted of CD8+ T cells sorted from blood (inferred from file names), taken from a patient given nivolumab and ipilimumab in sequence. These receptors were taken from a human donor with melanoma.

This clone occurred a few times. This chain uses TRBV4-3 with TRBJ1-2; possibly TRBD1 for D (6 bases). Between the trimmed V and J ends, which lost 0 bases and 5 bases, there was a span of 13 bases. This CDR3 spans 15 amino acids. Germline CDR1 is LGHNA and CDR2 is YSLEER. The CDR3: CASSQDPLDRYGYTF. The CDR3 nucleotides read TGCGCCAGCAGCCAAGACCCCCTCGACAGGTATGGCTACACCTTC.

The rearrangement uses TRBV4-1 and TRBJ2-5; TRBD2 agrees at 11 bases. Germline-derived CDR1 and CDR2 are MGHRA and YSYEKL. The CDR3 is 17 amino acids. The V segment lost 1 base and the J segment 5 bases; nucleotides outside the gene matches: 9. CDR3 residues: CASSQALAGGLGETQYF. The CDR3 DNA sequence: TGCGCCAGCAGCCAAGCTCTAGCGGGGGGCTTGGGGGAGACCCAGTACTTC.

This chain connects TRBV6-5 to TRBJ2-7, with 7 bases identical to TRBD1. The CDR3 totals 13 residues. V gave up 10 bases and J gave up 2 bases; unmatched junction bases: 8. Germline CDR1 and CDR2: MNHEY and SVGAGI. The CDR3 spells CATRQGSAYEQYF. Here the CDR3 DNA reads TGTGCCACGCGACAGGGTAGCGCCTACGAGCAGTACTTC.

This clone was found a few times. V is TRBV6-5 and J is TRBJ1-6; 12 bases line up with TRBD1. J was trimmed by 12 bases and V by 5 bases; bases with no gene match: 8. The CDR3 consists of 15 residues. Germline V gene lookup returns CDR1 MNHEY and CDR2 SVGAGI. The CDR3: CASSVTGTGGVPLHF. The CDR3 coding sequence is TGTGCCAGCAGTGTGACCGGGACAGGGGGCGTACCCCTCCACTTT.

This clone was recorded many times. V is TRBV28 and J is TRBJ1-1; 11 positions match TRBD1. This CDR3 region has 14 residues. Germline V gene lookup returns CDR1 MDHEN and CDR2 SYDVKM. Trimming at V came to 7 bases and at J to 6 bases, leaving 7 bases not matched to a gene. The chain's CDR3 is CASTLDRGRAEAFF. Here the CDR3 DNA reads TGTGCCAGCACCCTGGACAGGGGGCGCGCTGAAGCTTTCTTT.

The chain joins TRBV30 to TRBJ2-2; D might be TRBD2 (7 bases). The CDR3 extends over 15 amino acids. From germline, CDR1 is GTSNPN and CDR2 SVGIG (reference sequence). Trimming removed 6 bases from V and 4 bases from J, with 18 bases in between. CDR3 in DNA: TGTGCCTGCCCTGGGGGGGGGCCGGGCACCGGGGAGCTGTTTTTT. Its translation: CACPGGGPGTGELFF.

Written as DNA, the CDR3 is TGTGCCAGCAGTTACGGGGGTGGCAATCAGCCCCAGCATTTT. Amino acids: CASSYGGGNQPQHF. The rearrangement uses TRBV27 and TRBJ1-5, with D perhaps matching TRBD1 (5 bases). The CDR3 is 14 amino acids. CDR1 and CDR2 (germline): MNHEY, SMNVEV (reference sequence). V was pared by 4 bases and J by 2 bases, with 9 bases between.

V and J are TRBV7-9 and TRBJ2-5; no clear D. Trimming took off 3 bases at V and 5 bases at J, with 16 bases between the two ends. The CDR3 spans 15 residues. Germline-derived CDR1 and CDR2 are SEHNR and FQNEAQ (reference sequence). This CDR3 is CASSLVQVTVETQYF. Here the CDR3 DNA reads TGTGCCAGCAGCTTGGTCCAGGTTACGGTGGAGACCCAGTACTTC.

The chain employs TRBV4-1 and TRBJ2-5, with a possible D match to TRBD1 (6 bases). The length of the CDR3 is 16 residues. With 4 bases removed from V and 4 bases from J, the gap between germline ends came to 19 bases. In germline, CDR1 is MGHRA, CDR2 YSYEKL. The CDR3 sequence is CASSLFGGLGGETQYF. Here the CDR3 DNA reads TGCGCCAGCAGCCTTTTTGGGGGCTTGGGCGGAGAGACCCAGTACTTC.

The chain recombines TRBV19 with TRBJ2-5; weak D call: TRBD1 (5 bases). The closer fit of TRBJ2-7 to the DNA end suggests the J call may be wrong. The CDR3 has 15 amino acids. Germline lookup yields CDR1 LNHDA and CDR2 SQIVND (reference sequence). DNA for the CDR3: TGTGCCAGTAGTTCACCCAGGGAAAGCTCCTACGAGCAGTACTTC. This sequence encodes CASSSPRESSYEQYF.

The chain recombines TRBV2 with TRBJ2-5; a possible D gene is TRBD2 (6 bases). V was trimmed by 1 base and J by 5 bases, leaving 23 bases between them. Germline V lookup: CDR1 SNHLY, CDR2 FYNNEI. The CDR3 has 18 residues. The CDR3 loop reads CASSEGRGNWVFGETQYF. In DNA, the CDR3 is TGTGCCAGCAGTGAAGGGCGGGGCAATTGGGTCTTTGGGGAGACCCAGTACTTC. Full variable domain (remainder filled in from reference TRBV2 and TRBJ2-5): EPEVTQTPSHQVTQMGQEVILRCVPISNHLYFYWYRQILGQKVEFLVSFYNNEISEKSEIFDDQFSVERPDGSNFTLKIRSTKLEDSAMYFCASSEGRGNWVFGETQYFGPGTRLLVL.

This clone was picked up a small number of times. J is TRBJ2-3 and V is TRBV6-4; D is uncertain. The germline CDR1 and CDR2 sequences are MRHNA and SNTAGT. The CDR3 extends over 16 amino acids. V lost 0 bases and J 3 bases, leaving 13 bases between the germline ends. The CDR3 coding sequence is TGTGCCAGCAGTGACTCGAAGGATTTCGGGACAGATACGCAGTATTTT. Translation: CASSDSKDFGTDTQYF.

As to this clone: Mismatch with germline at one junction end may stem from a read error. The V and J genes are TRBV7-7 and TRBJ2-5; 8 bases align to TRBD2. The CDR3 has 14 residues. CDR1 and CDR2 (germline): SSHAT, FNYEAQ (reference sequence). The CDR3 sequence: CASSFSGEAPTQYF. CDR3 nucleotide sequence: TGTGCTAGCAGCTTTAGCGGGGAAGCCCCGACCCAGTACTTC. Combining the CDR3 with reference TRBV7-7 and TRBJ2-5 gives the whole variable domain GAGVSQSPRYKVTKRGQDVTLRCDPISSHATLYWYQQALGQGPEFLTYFNYEAQPDKSGLPSDRFSAERPEGSISTLTIQRTEQRDSAMYRCASSFSGEAPTQYFGPGTRLLVL.

This clone is a singleton in its sample. This chain uses TRBV2 with TRBJ2-2; D remains ambiguous. Germline V gene lookup returns CDR1 SNHLY and CDR2 FYNNEI. This CDR3 has 14 residues. Trimming removed 2 bases at V and 6 bases at J, with 10 bases between. The CDR3 sequence: CASSETGVAGELFF. In nucleotides, the CDR3 is TGTGCCAGCAGTGAAACGGGTGTCGCCGGGGAGCTGTTTTTT.

The V call is TRBV7-7, the J call TRBJ2-2, with 12 bases that match TRBD2. V gave up 1 base and J gave up 1 base; unmatched junction bases: 7. This CDR3 has 19 amino acids. CDR1 SSHAT and CDR2 FNYEAQ come from the germline V gene (reference sequence). The CDR3 loop reads CASSLGLAGGPKNTGELFF. The CDR3 nucleotides read TGTGCCAGCAGCTTAGGCCTAGCGGGGGGGCCGAAGAACACCGGGGAGCTGTTTTTT.

The V call is TRBV6-6, the J call TRBJ1-1; unclear D gene. This CDR3 spans 14 amino acids. The V end lost 3 bases, the J end lost 0 bases, and 8 bases lay between the germline ends. Germline CDR1 and CDR2: MNHNY and SVGAGI (reference sequence). The CDR3 DNA is TGTGCCAGCAGTTATAACAGTTTGAACACTGAAGCTTTCTTT. Translation gives CASSYNSLNTEAFF.

The chain links TRBV2 to TRBJ2-1; weak D call: TRBD1 (5 bases). Trimming took 3 bases from V and 7 from J, leaving 13 bases between them. Germline assignment: CDR1 SNHLY and CDR2 FYNNEI. The CDR3 contains 14 residues. The CDR3 sequence: CASSEETVFNEQFF. The CDR3 coding sequence is TGTGCCAGCAGTGAGGAGACAGTCTTTAATGAGCAGTTCTTC.

This chain uses TRBV4-1 with TRBJ1-1, with D uncertain. This CDR3 spans 13 amino acids. Germline V gene data show CDR1 as MGHRA and CDR2 as YSYEKL. The ends were cut back, 4 bases at V and 1 base at J, with 7 bases in the middle. CDR3: CASSLTANTEAFF. CDR3 nucleotide sequence: TGCGCCAGCAGCCTTACTGCGAACACTGAAGCTTTCTTT.

The J gene is TRBJ2-3, the V gene TRBV14; D perhaps matches TRBD2 (5 bases). Per germline, CDR1 SGHDN and CDR2 FVKESK. The ends were cut back, 4 bases at V and 2 bases at J, with 13 bases in the middle. The CDR3 contains 15 residues. The CDR3 DNA sequence: TGTGCCAGCAGCCTAGCGATCGCGGTCACAGATACGCAGTATTTT. It specifies CASSLAIAVTDTQYF.

This clone has just one count. Here the CDR3 reads CASRPTVTSYEQYF. CDR3 nucleotides: TGTGCCAGCAGACCCACTGTAACCTCCTACGAGCAGTACTTC. The V call is TRBV7-8, the J call TRBJ2-7; D remains unclear. The V gene's germline CDR1 is SGHVS and CDR2 FQNEAQ. This CDR3 comprises 14 residues. The V end was cut by 6 bases, the J end by 0 bases, with 12 bases between.

V and J are TRBV6-1 and TRBJ2-7, with 11 bases aligning to TRBD2. CDR3 length: 15 residues. Germline values: CDR1 MNHNS, CDR2 SASEGT. After removal of 2 bases from V and 4 bases from J, the junction contained 4 bases not matched to a gene. Here the CDR3 reads CASSEILAGGYEQYF. Here the CDR3 DNA reads TGTGCCAGCAGTGAAATCCTAGCGGGGGGTTACGAGCAGTACTTC.

The rearrangement joins TRBV6-1 to TRBJ1-1, with 7 bases lining up with TRBD1. The CDR3 runs to 14 residues. Trimming removed 2 bases from V and 4 bases from J; junction bases left unmatched: 4. CDR1 and CDR2 from the germline V gene are MNHNS and SASEGT. The CDR3 reads CASSETGESTEAFF. CDR3 coding DNA: TGTGCCAGCAGTGAAACAGGGGAATCCACTGAAGCTTTCTTT.

This clone was recorded only once. J is TRBJ2-5 and V is TRBV4-3; 14 nucleotides match TRBD2. Germline CDR1 LGHNA, CDR2 YSLEER. The CDR3 is 16 amino acids. J was trimmed by 5 bases and V by 5 bases; bases with no gene match: 7. The CDR3 DNA sequence: TGCGCCAGCAGCTATAGACTAGCGGGGGGGTTGGAGACCCAGTACTTC. Residues: CASSYRLAGGLETQYF.

The chain carries TRBV4-3 and TRBJ2-7; D not certain. This CDR3 comprises 14 residues. Germline CDR1 reads LGHNA; CDR2 reads YSLEER. Trimming pared 4 bases from V and 3 bases from J, leaving 13 bases between. The CDR3 DNA follows: TGCGCCAGCAGCCCCCAAACAGCCGGCTACGAGCAGTACTTC. Protein: CASSPQTAGYEQYF.

The V gene is TRBV7-9, the J gene TRBJ2-1, with D uncertain. V lost 4 bases to trimming and J lost 8 bases, with 6 bases between them. The germline CDR1 and CDR2 sequences are SEHNR and FQNEAQ (reference sequence). This CDR3 spans 11 amino acids. The DNA of the CDR3 is TGTGCCAGCAGCTCCGTCGATGAGCAGTTCTTC. Its protein product is CASSSVDEQFF.

The rearrangement joins TRBV7-9 to TRBJ2-1; TRBD2 aligns across 12 bases. V lost 4 bases and J lost 8; bases outside the gene matches: 9. Germline V lookup: CDR1 SEHNR, CDR2 FQNEAQ (reference sequence). The CDR3 contains 16 residues. CDR3 sequence reads: CASSSSPSGGADEQFF. In DNA form, the CDR3 reads TGTGCCAGCAGCTCCTCTCCTAGCGGGGGGGCCGATGAGCAGTTCTTC.

This sequence joins TRBV4-3 and TRBJ2-7, with 11 positions matching TRBD2. Germline V lookup: CDR1 LGHNA, CDR2 YSLEER. The V gene end was trimmed by 5 bases and the J gene end by 2 bases; junction bases not matched to a gene: 5. This CDR3 spans 15 amino acids. The CDR3 loop is CASSKTSGGTYEQYF. The CDR3 DNA is TGCGCCAGCAGCAAAACTAGCGGGGGCACCTACGAGCAGTACTTC.

The chain carries TRBV28 and TRBJ2-3, with 8 bases aligning to TRBD2. Germline-derived CDR1 and CDR2 are MDHEN and SYDVKM. This CDR3 has 15 residues. V was pared by 5 bases and J by 3 bases, with 7 bases of the junction left unmatched. The CDR3 spells CASSPRREVTDTQYF. In DNA, the CDR3 is TGTGCCAGCAGTCCTCGGCGGGAGGTGACAGATACGCAGTATTTT.

The chain uses TRBV15 and TRBJ2-1; 7 nucleotides align to TRBD1. There are 14 residues in the CDR3. Looked up from germline, CDR1 is LNHNV and CDR2 is YYDKDF (reference sequence). Losses at the gene ends were 1 base for V and 3 bases for J; bases not matched to a gene: 0. The chain's CDR3 is CATSRGDSYNEQFF. The CDR3 DNA sequence: TGTGCCACCAGCAGAGGGGACAGCTACAATGAGCAGTTCTTC.

V and J are TRBV5-1 and TRBJ2-7; tentative D call: TRBD2 (5 bases). Germline V gene sequence: CDR1 SGHRS, CDR2 YFSETQ. V lost 4 bases and J lost 2, with 16 bases in between. CDR3 length equals 15 residues. CDR3 sequence (DNA): TGCGCCAGCAGCAGGACGGGGATCGGGGCCTACGAGCAGTACTTC. Translated: CASSRTGIGAYEQYF.

The chain couples TRBV23-1 to TRBJ1-6; perhaps TRBD1 as D (6 bases). TRBV23-1 counts as an open reading frame of uncertain function. This CDR3 has 16 amino acids. V was trimmed by 0 bases and J by 7 bases, leaving 13 bases between them. CDR3 residues: CASSQSNRERNSPLHF. The CDR3 nucleotides are TGCGCCAGCAGTCAATCAAACAGGGAGCGGAATTCACCCCTCCACTTT.

The chain is built from TRBV15 and TRBJ2-5, with a weak D call TRBD1 (7 bases). CDR1 is LNHNV, CDR2 YYDKDF, per germline (reference sequence). V was clipped by 11 bases and J by 3 bases, with 13 bases between them. This CDR3 contains 12 residues. CDR3 coding DNA: TGTGCCGCAGGGGGGTTGAAAGAGACCCAGTACTTC. It codes for CAAGGLKETQYF.